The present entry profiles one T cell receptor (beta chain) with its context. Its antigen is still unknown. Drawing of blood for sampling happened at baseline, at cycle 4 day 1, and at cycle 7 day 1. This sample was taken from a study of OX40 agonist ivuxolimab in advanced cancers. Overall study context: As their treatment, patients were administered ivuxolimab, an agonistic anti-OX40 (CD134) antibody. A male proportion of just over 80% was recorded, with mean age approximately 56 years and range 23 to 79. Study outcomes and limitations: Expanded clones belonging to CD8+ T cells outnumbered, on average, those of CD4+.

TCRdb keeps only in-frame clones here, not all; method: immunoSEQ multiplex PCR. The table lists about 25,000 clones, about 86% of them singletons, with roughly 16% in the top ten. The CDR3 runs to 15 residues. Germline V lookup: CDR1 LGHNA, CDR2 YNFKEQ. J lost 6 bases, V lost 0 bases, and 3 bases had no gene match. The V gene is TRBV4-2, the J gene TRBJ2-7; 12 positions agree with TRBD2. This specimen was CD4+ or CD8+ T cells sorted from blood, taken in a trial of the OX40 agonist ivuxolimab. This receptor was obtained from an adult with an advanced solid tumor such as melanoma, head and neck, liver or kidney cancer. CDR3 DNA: TGTGCCAGCAGCCAAGAGGGACTAGCGGGTGCCGAGCAGTACTTC. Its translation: CASSQEGLAGAEQYF.